These T cell receptor beta chains were read from a single sample in a study of shared T cell receptors in the human thymus. The protocol was immunoSEQ multiplex PCR, while the TCRdb copy is restricted to in-frame clones and leaves out a portion. The sample records about 540,000 clones, around 78% being singletons. These data also featured in a second study, about human thymus T cells.

Sequencing was done on a sample of thymocytes. The source of these receptors is a boy under two years old with a congenital heart defect. The CDR3 runs from the conserved cysteine through the conserved F or W. Each record gives: D gene, clone size, J gene, V gene, CDR3 DNA, CDR3 protein. The D gene is left open where the match is weak. Size values are once, few and many counts, or a class for expanded clones, and some rows have none.

d_gene: NA
abundance: NA
j_gene: TRBJ1-5
v_gene: TRBV18
CDR3nt: TGTGCCAGCTCACCACCGCGTTGGGGGGATCAGCCCCAGCATTTT
CDR3aa: CASSPPRWGDQPQHF

d_gene: NA
abundance: NA
j_gene: TRBJ1-2
v_gene: TRBV6-1
CDR3nt: TGTGCTAGCGGCACCACTAACTATGGCTACACCTTC
CDR3aa: CASGTTNYGYTF

d_gene: TRBD1
abundance: NA
j_gene: TRBJ1-5
v_gene: TRBV2
CDR3nt: TGTGCCAGCAGTGAGGGTGACAGGGGGAAGAATCAGCCCCAGCATTTT
CDR3aa: CASSEGDRGKNQPQHF

d_gene: NA
abundance: NA
j_gene: TRBJ2-1
v_gene: TRBV14
CDR3nt: TGTGCCAGCAGCTCGGACTCATACTACAATGAGCAGTTCTTC
CDR3aa: CASSSDSYYNEQFF

d_gene: TRBD2
abundance: NA
j_gene: TRBJ2-7
v_gene: TRBV2
CDR3nt: TGTGCCAGCATAAGCGGGGGACTAGTCATCTACGAGCAGTACTTC
CDR3aa: CASISGGLVIYEQYF

d_gene: NA
abundance: NA
j_gene: TRBJ1-1
v_gene: TRBV30
CDR3nt: TGTGCCTGGAGTGTAGGCGGGTCCTCCGAAGCTTTCTTT
CDR3aa: CAWSVGGSSEAFF

d_gene: NA
abundance: NA
j_gene: TRBJ2-7
v_gene: TRBV5-1
CDR3nt: TGCGCCAGCAGCCCCCCCGGGTACGAGCAGTACTTC
CDR3aa: CASSPPGYEQYF

d_gene: NA
abundance: NA
j_gene: TRBJ2-7
v_gene: TRBV7-2
CDR3nt: TGTGCCAGCAGTTGGGTTTCTAGGGGGATCTACGAGCAGTACTTC
CDR3aa: CASSWVSRGIYEQYF

d_gene: TRBD2
abundance: NA
j_gene: TRBJ2-3
v_gene: TRBV11-3
CDR3nt: TGTGCCAGCAGCTTAGGAGGGACTAGCGGGAGCTCGAATGGCACAGATACGCAGTATTTT
CDR3aa: CASSLGGTSGSSNGTDTQYF

d_gene: TRBD1
abundance: NA
j_gene: TRBJ1-4
v_gene: TRBV9
CDR3nt: TGTGCCAGCAGCGTAGCTGGGGCAGGGGGCAATAATGAAAAACTGTTTTTT
CDR3aa: CASSVAGAGGNNEKLFF

d_gene: TRBD1
abundance: NA
j_gene: TRBJ2-1
v_gene: TRBV7-9
CDR3nt: TGTGCCAGCAGCCCGAGGGGACCGGGACAGCCGGACAATGAGCAGTTCTTC
CDR3aa: CASSPRGPGQPDNEQFF

d_gene: NA
abundance: NA
j_gene: TRBJ2-3
v_gene: TRBV29-1
CDR3nt: TGCAGCGTTGGACAGGTCACAGATACGCAGTATTTT
CDR3aa: CSVGQVTDTQYF

d_gene: NA
abundance: NA
j_gene: TRBJ1-4
v_gene: TRBV4-3
CDR3nt: TGCGCCAGCAGCCAGGAGCTGGGGGCAGGGATGGGAAAACTGTTTTTT
CDR3aa: CASSQELGAGMGKLFF

d_gene: NA
abundance: NA
j_gene: TRBJ1-5
v_gene: TRBV10-1
CDR3nt: TGCGCCAGCCAACAGACTAGCAATCAGCCCCAGCATTTT
CDR3aa: CASQQTSNQPQHF

d_gene: TRBD2
abundance: NA
j_gene: TRBJ2-5
v_gene: TRBV11-3
CDR3nt: TGTGCCAGCAGCCCCCTTAGCGGGAGTGAGGAGACCCAGTACTTC
CDR3aa: CASSPLSGSEETQYF

d_gene: TRBD1
abundance: NA
j_gene: TRBJ1-2
v_gene: TRBV20-1
CDR3nt: TGCAGTGCGACAGGGGATGGCTACACCTTC
CDR3aa: CSATGDGYTF

d_gene: NA
abundance: NA
j_gene: TRBJ2-1
v_gene: TRBV11-3
CDR3nt: TGTGCCAGCAGCTTCCACCCAGGGAATGAGCAGTTCTTC
CDR3aa: CASSFHPGNEQFF

d_gene: TRBD1
abundance: once
j_gene: TRBJ1-1
v_gene: TRBV5-1
CDR3nt: TGCGCCAGCAGCTTGGTCGGGACAGTGAACACTGAAGCTTTCTTT
CDR3aa: CASSLVGTVNTEAFF

d_gene: NA
abundance: NA
j_gene: TRBJ2-3
v_gene: TRBV7-9
CDR3nt: TGTGCCAGCAGCCAAGGGACACCGGGGCCCACAGATACGCAGTATTTT
CDR3aa: CASSQGTPGPTDTQYF

d_gene: TRBD1
abundance: few
j_gene: TRBJ2-1
v_gene: TRBV5-4
CDR3nt: TGTGCCAGCAGCGCTTCCGGGACAGGAGTCTACAATGAGCAGTTCTTC
CDR3aa: CASSASGTGVYNEQFF

d_gene: NA
abundance: NA
j_gene: TRBJ2-1
v_gene: TRBV4-1
CDR3nt: TGCGCCAGCAGCCACGTCAACGGGTTTACGGGCTCCTACAATGAGCAGTTCTTC
CDR3aa: CASSHVNGFTGSYNEQFF

d_gene: TRBD2
abundance: NA
j_gene: TRBJ2-3
v_gene: TRBV29-1
CDR3nt: TGCAGCGTTCCTCCACTAGCGGGAGATACATATACGCAGTATTTT
CDR3aa: CSVPPLAGDTYTQYF

d_gene: NA
abundance: NA
j_gene: TRBJ2-5
v_gene: TRBV4-3
CDR3nt: TGCGCCAGCAGCCGAGCGACTAGGCAAGAGACCCAGTACTTC
CDR3aa: CASSRATRQETQYF

d_gene: NA
abundance: NA
j_gene: TRBJ2-3
v_gene: TRBV19
CDR3nt: TGTGCCAGTAGTATAGAGGGGGGACAGATAGATACGCAGTATTTT
CDR3aa: CASSIEGGQIDTQYF

d_gene: TRBD2
abundance: few
j_gene: TRBJ2-7
v_gene: TRBV5-6
CDR3nt: TGTGCCAGCAGCTCCCCGGCTAGCGGGAGCGTTTCCTACGAGCAGTACTTC
CDR3aa: CASSSPASGSVSYEQYF

d_gene: TRBD2
abundance: NA
j_gene: TRBJ2-7
v_gene: TRBV18
CDR3nt: TGTGCCAGCTCACTAGGGACTAGCGGGGACGAGCAGTACTTC
CDR3aa: CASSLGTSGDEQYF

d_gene: TRBD1
abundance: few
j_gene: TRBJ1-3
v_gene: TRBV4-2
CDR3nt: TGTGCCAGCAGCCAAGAGGGACAGTCTGGAAACACCATATATTTT
CDR3aa: CASSQEGQSGNTIYF

d_gene: NA
abundance: NA
j_gene: TRBJ2-7
v_gene: TRBV4-2
CDR3nt: TGTGCCAGCAGCCAAGGGGGCTCCGGGAGCCCCCACGAGCAGTACTTC
CDR3aa: CASSQGGSGSPHEQYF

d_gene: NA
abundance: NA
j_gene: TRBJ2-7
v_gene: TRBV12-5
CDR3nt: TGTGCTAGTGGTTTGGTACGGTGGATGAGGGGGAGCGGCCACGCCAACGAGCAGTACTTC
CDR3aa: CASGLVRWMRGSGHANEQYF

d_gene: NA
abundance: NA
j_gene: TRBJ2-4
v_gene: TRBV28
CDR3nt: TGTGCCAGCAGTTTGAGGTCGTTAGCCAAAAACATTCAGTACTTC
CDR3aa: CASSLRSLAKNIQYF

d_gene: NA
abundance: NA
j_gene: TRBJ1-2
v_gene: TRBV28
CDR3nt: TGTGCCAGCAGTCCCCGACTGAGCTATGGCTACACCTTC
CDR3aa: CASSPRLSYGYTF

d_gene: NA
abundance: NA
j_gene: TRBJ1-2
v_gene: TRBV4-1
CDR3nt: TGCGCCAGCAGCCAACCCTTCGACAGAACTTCTAACTATGGCTACACCTTC
CDR3aa: CASSQPFDRTSNYGYTF

d_gene: TRBD1
abundance: NA
j_gene: TRBJ2-3
v_gene: TRBV4-3
CDR3nt: TGCGCCAGCTGCCAAGGACAGGGAAAGTGCACAGATACGCAGTATTTT
CDR3aa: CASCQGQGKCTDTQYF

d_gene: TRBD1
abundance: NA
j_gene: TRBJ1-5
v_gene: TRBV7-2
CDR3nt: TGTGCCAGCAGCCTAATGACAGGGCGAGGCAATCAGCCCCAGCATTTT
CDR3aa: CASSLMTGRGNQPQHF

d_gene: NA
abundance: NA
j_gene: TRBJ2-5
v_gene: TRBV14
CDR3nt: TGTGCCAGCAGCCAACCACTGGGCACTAGGGACAAAGAGACCCAGTACTTC
CDR3aa: CASSQPLGTRDKETQYF

d_gene: TRBD2
abundance: NA
j_gene: TRBJ2-3
v_gene: TRBV4-2
CDR3nt: TGTGCCAGCAGCCAAGATGAACTAGCGGGAGGGCCGAGGGTAGGCTCAGTGCAGTATTTT
CDR3aa: CASSQDELAGGPRVGSVQYF

d_gene: TRBD1
abundance: NA
j_gene: TRBJ1-3
v_gene: TRBV29-1
CDR3nt: TGCAGCGTAACTTTGGACAGGGCCCTTTCTGGAAACACCATATATTTT
CDR3aa: CSVTLDRALSGNTIYF

d_gene: NA
abundance: NA
j_gene: TRBJ1-2
v_gene: TRBV28
CDR3nt: TGTGCCAGCAGTTCCCGGGGGGGGTTACACTATGGCTACACCTTC
CDR3aa: CASSSRGGLHYGYTF

d_gene: TRBD2
abundance: NA
j_gene: TRBJ2-1
v_gene: TRBV29-1
CDR3nt: TGCAGTCTTGAGGCTAGCGGGAGGCCCTATGAGCAGTTCTTC
CDR3aa: CSLEASGRPYEQFF

d_gene: TRBD2
abundance: NA
j_gene: TRBJ2-1
v_gene: TRBV12-5
CDR3nt: TGTGCTAGTGCTTTATCTCGCGGGAGGTCCTACAATGAGCAGTTCTTC
CDR3aa: CASALSRGRSYNEQFF

d_gene: TRBD1
abundance: few
j_gene: TRBJ1-3
v_gene: TRBV6-1
CDR3nt: TGTGCCGGCTCCGGGACAGGGGGAAACACCATATATTTT
CDR3aa: CAGSGTGGNTIYF

d_gene: NA
abundance: NA
j_gene: TRBJ2-1
v_gene: TRBV28
CDR3nt: TGTGCCAGCAGTTTATCCGGGTACAATGAGCAGTTCTTC
CDR3aa: CASSLSGYNEQFF

d_gene: NA
abundance: NA
j_gene: TRBJ1-3
v_gene: TRBV14
CDR3nt: TGTGCCAGCAGCCGTAAACGCTCCCGGAGGAGCTCTGGAAACACCATATATTTT
CDR3aa: CASSRKRSRRSSGNTIYF

d_gene: TRBD2
abundance: NA
j_gene: TRBJ2-7
v_gene: TRBV11-2
CDR3nt: TGTGCCAGCAGCAAATGCCCCCTAGCGGAAAGCTCCTACGAGCAGTACTTC
CDR3aa: CASSKCPLAESSYEQYF

d_gene: NA
abundance: once
j_gene: TRBJ2-7
v_gene: TRBV5-6
CDR3nt: TGTGCCAGCAGCTCCCAGGGGTACGAGCAGTACTTC
CDR3aa: CASSSQGYEQYF

d_gene: TRBD2
abundance: few
j_gene: TRBJ2-7
v_gene: TRBV5-8
CDR3nt: TGTGCCAGCAGCTCGTCGGGGGGGTCCTACGAGCAGTACTTC
CDR3aa: CASSSSGGSYEQYF

d_gene: TRBD1
abundance: NA
j_gene: TRBJ1-1
v_gene: TRBV6-5
CDR3nt: TGTGCCAGCAGTTACCCCACCGACAGGGACCAAGCTTTCTTT
CDR3aa: CASSYPTDRDQAFF

d_gene: TRBD1
abundance: NA
j_gene: TRBJ2-1
v_gene: TRBV30
CDR3nt: TGTGCCTGGAGCGCCGAGACCGGGACAGGGAGGAATGAGCAGTTCTTC
CDR3aa: CAWSAETGTGRNEQFF

d_gene: NA
abundance: NA
j_gene: TRBJ1-1
v_gene: TRBV7-9
CDR3nt: TGTGCCAGCAGCTTAACAGGTGGCACTGAAGCTTTCTTT
CDR3aa: CASSLTGGTEAFF